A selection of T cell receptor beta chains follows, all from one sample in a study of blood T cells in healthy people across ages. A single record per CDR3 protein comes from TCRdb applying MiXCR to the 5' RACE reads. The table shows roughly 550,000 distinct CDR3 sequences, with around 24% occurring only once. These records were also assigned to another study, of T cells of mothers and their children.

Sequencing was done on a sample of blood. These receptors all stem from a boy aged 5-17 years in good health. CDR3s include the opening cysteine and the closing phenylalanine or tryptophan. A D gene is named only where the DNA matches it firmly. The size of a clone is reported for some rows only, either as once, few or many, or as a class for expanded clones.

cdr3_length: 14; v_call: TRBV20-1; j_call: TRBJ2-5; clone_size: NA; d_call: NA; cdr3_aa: CSARRDHRQETQYF; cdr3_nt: TGCAGTGCTAGAAGGGACCATAGGCAAGAGACCCAGTACTTC
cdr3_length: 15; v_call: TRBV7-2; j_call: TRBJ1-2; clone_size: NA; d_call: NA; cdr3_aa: CASTPMTGFGYGYTF; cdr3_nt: TGTGCCAGCACCCCGATGACAGGTTTCGGCTATGGCTACACCTTC
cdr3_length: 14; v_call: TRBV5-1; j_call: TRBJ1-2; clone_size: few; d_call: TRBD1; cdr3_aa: CASSLGQGMDGYTF; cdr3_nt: TGCGCCAGCAGCTTAGGACAGGGGATGGATGGCTACACCTTC
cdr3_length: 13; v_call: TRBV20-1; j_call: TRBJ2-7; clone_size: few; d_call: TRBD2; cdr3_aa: CSASGGRGYEQYF; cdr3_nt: TGCAGTGCCTCCGGGGGGAGAGGCTACGAGCAGTACTTC
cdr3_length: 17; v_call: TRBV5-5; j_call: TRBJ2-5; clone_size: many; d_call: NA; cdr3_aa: CASSGGSGFGIFETQYF; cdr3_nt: TGTGCCAGCAGCGGGGGATCCGGTTTCGGAATTTTCGAGACCCAGTACTTC
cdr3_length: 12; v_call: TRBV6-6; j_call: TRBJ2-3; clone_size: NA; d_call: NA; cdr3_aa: CASSGTGDTQYF; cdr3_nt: TGTGCCAGCAGTGGGACTGGAGATACGCAGTATTTT
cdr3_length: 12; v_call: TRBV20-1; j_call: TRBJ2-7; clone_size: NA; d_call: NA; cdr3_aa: CSVRGSLYEQYF; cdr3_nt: TGCAGTGTAAGGGGCAGTCTATACGAGCAGTACTTC
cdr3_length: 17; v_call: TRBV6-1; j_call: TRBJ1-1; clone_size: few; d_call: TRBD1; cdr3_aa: CASRPRTGGRAYTEAFF; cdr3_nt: TGTGCCAGCAGACCGCGGACAGGGGGCCGTGCGTACACTGAAGCTTTCTTT
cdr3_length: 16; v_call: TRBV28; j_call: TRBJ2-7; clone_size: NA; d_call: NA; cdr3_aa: CASSLHRAGSSYEQYF; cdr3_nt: TGTGCCAGCAGTTTGCATAGAGCGGGTAGCTCCTACGAGCAGTACTTC
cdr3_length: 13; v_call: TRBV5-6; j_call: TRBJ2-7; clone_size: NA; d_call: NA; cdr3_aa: CASSLSWAYEQYF; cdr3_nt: TGTGCCAGCAGCTTGTCATGGGCCTACGAGCAGTACTTC
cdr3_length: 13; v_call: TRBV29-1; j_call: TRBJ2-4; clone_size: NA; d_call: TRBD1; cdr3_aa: CSVSRQGANIQYF; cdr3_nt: TGCAGCGTTAGCCGACAGGGGGCGAACATTCAGTACTTC
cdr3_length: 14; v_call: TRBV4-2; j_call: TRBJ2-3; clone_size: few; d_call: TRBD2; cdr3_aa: CASSPGLGPSTQYF; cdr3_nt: TGTGCCAGCAGCCCCGGACTAGGGCCCAGCACGCAGTATTTT
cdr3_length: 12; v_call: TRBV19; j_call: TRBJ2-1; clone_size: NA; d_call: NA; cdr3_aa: CASSIMRNEQFF; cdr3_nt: TGTGCCAGTAGTATTATGCGGAATGAGCAGTTCTTC
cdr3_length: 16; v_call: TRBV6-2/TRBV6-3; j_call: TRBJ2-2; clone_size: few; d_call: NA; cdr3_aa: CASTGDRFDNTGELFF; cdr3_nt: TGTGCCAGCACCGGAGACAGGTTCGACAACACCGGGGAGCTGTTTTTT
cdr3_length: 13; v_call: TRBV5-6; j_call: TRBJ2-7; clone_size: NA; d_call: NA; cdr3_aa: CASSQRRGGEQYF; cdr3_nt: TGTGCCAGCAGCCAGCGTCGGGGAGGCGAGCAGTACTTC
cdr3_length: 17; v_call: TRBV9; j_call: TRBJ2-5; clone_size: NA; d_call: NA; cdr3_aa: CASSVDPSLRDQETQYF; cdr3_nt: TGTGCCAGCAGCGTAGACCCCTCACTGAGAGATCAAGAGACCCAGTACTTC
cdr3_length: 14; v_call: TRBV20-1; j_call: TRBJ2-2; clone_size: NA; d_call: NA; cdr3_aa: CSAPLTGNTGELFF; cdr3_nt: TGCAGTGCCCCCCTGACAGGGAACACCGGGGAGCTGTTTTTT